The next 21 T cell receptor beta chains were all read from a single sample in a study of blood T cell repertoires in COVID-19. Produced via immunoSEQ multiplex PCR; TCRdb's table is partial and in-frame only. The sample records roughly 200,000 clones, about 84% being singletons. The sample comprised PBMCs or T cells enriched from blood (not recorded which). The receptors derive from a middle-aged man with acute COVID-19.

The gene calls are TRBV4-1 and TRBJ2-2; maybe TRBD2 (6 bases). Germline V CDR1 and CDR2: MGHRA, YSYEKL. The V end was cut by 1 base, the J end by 7 bases, with 10 bases between. The CDR3 spans 14 residues. DNA for the CDR3: TGCGCCAGCAGCCAAGGTTCGCGGGGCGGGGAGCTGTTTTTT. Translating it yields CASSQGSRGGELFF.

J is TRBJ2-7 and V is TRBV5-1, with TRBD1 identical over 7 bases. The germline V gene encodes CDR1 SGHRS and CDR2 YFSETQ. The CDR3 contains 13 residues. V shed 3 bases, J shed 3 bases, and the junction held 3 bases outside the gene matches. In DNA form, the CDR3 reads TGCGCCAGCAGCTGGGGACAGCACTACGAGCAGTACTTC. Protein sequence: CASSWGQHYEQYF.

The chain has TRBV12-5 and TRBJ2-3; weak D call: TRBD1 (6 bases). Per germline, CDR1 LGHNT and CDR2 FRNRAP. The CDR3 spans 13 residues. Trimming took 5 bases from V and 4 from J, leaving 10 bases between them. This CDR3 is CASGLGGADTQYF. The CDR3 DNA reads TGTGCTAGTGGTCTAGGGGGAGCAGATACGCAGTATTTT.

The chain has TRBV12-3 or TRBV12-4 and TRBJ1-3; a weak D match, TRBD1 (5 bases). Deletions cut 6 bases from V and 4 bases from J, with 7 bases between. The CDR3 extends over 12 amino acids. This CDR3 reads CASRRQGNTIYF. The CDR3 nucleotides are TGTGCCAGCAGACGACAGGGAAACACCATATATTTT.

This clone was picked up a small number of times. V gene TRBV18 combines with J gene TRBJ2-2, with 10 nucleotides matching TRBD2. The V gene's germline CDR1 is KGHSH and CDR2 LQKENI. This CDR3 is built from 16 residues. The junction had 5 bases not matched to a gene; V was cut back by 3 bases and J by 4 bases. The CDR3 reads CASSPKASGSTGELFF. In DNA, the CDR3 is TGTGCCAGCTCACCTAAGGCTAGCGGGAGCACCGGGGAGCTGTTTTTT.

This rearrangement joins TRBV7-9 to TRBJ2-3; D possibly corresponds to TRBD1 (6 bases). The V and J ends lost 6 bases and 9 bases respectively, with 13 bases between them. Germline V gene sequence: CDR1 SEHNR, CDR2 FQNEAQ (reference sequence). CDR3 length: 12 amino acids. The CDR3 sequence: CASSSTGLTQYF. As DNA, the CDR3 is TGTGCCAGCAGTTCCACAGGGTTGACGCAGTATTTT.

V and J are TRBV21-1 and TRBJ2-7; TRBD1 reflects the table's D call only, with no check against the DNA. TRBV21-1 is described as a pseudogene. This CDR3 is 14 amino acids long. This chain's CDR3 is CASSLQGGSYEQYF. CDR3 nucleotide sequence: TGTGCCAGCAGCTTACAGGGTGGCTCCTACGAGCAGTACTTC.

As DNA, the CDR3 is TGTGCCTGGAGCCGTGGGCCCGCTAACCAGTACTTC. Translating gives CAWSRGPANQYF. The chain links TRBV30 to TRBJ2-5; no definite D call. The CDR3 has 12 residues. From germline, CDR1 is GTSNPN and CDR2 SVGIG (reference sequence). The V end lost 3 bases, the J end lost 10 bases, and 15 bases lay between the germline ends.

This chain uses TRBV29-1 with TRBJ2-3, with 9 nucleotides matching TRBD2. Trimming cost V 4 bases and J 0 bases; bases outside gene matches: 5. The CDR3 is made up of 15 amino acids. In germline, CDR1 is SQVTM, CDR2 ANQGSEA. CDR3: CSVGETSGSTDTQYF. The CDR3, as DNA: TGCAGCGTTGGGGAGACTAGCGGAAGCACAGATACGCAGTATTTT.

The sample holds one count of this clone. The V and J genes are TRBV10-3 and TRBJ2-7, with 8 bases matching TRBD2. The CDR3 sequence is 14 residues long. Germline V gene sequence: CDR1 ENHRY, CDR2 SYGVKD. CDR3 nucleotide sequence: TGTGCTGCTTGGAGCGGGAGAATATCCTACGAGCAGTACTTC. This encodes CAAWSGRISYEQYF.

This clone was counted a few times. The genes are TRBV24-1 and TRBJ2-7, with D perhaps matching TRBD1 (6 bases). Deletions cut 4 bases from V and 2 bases from J, with 14 bases between. The CDR3 is 15 amino acids. Looked up from germline, CDR1 is KGHDR and CDR2 is SFDVKD. The CDR3 loop reads CATSEAGQLAYEQYF. The DNA for the CDR3 is TGTGCCACCAGTGAGGCAGGACAGTTGGCCTACGAGCAGTACTTC.

The CDR3 loop is CSASLGVGDSNSPLHF. The CDR3 DNA reads TGCAGTGCTAGTTTGGGAGTGGGAGATTCAAACTCACCCCTCCACTTT. The V call is TRBV20-1, the J call TRBJ1-6; unclear D gene. The CDR3 runs 16 residues. V lost 3 bases and J 10 bases, leaving 22 bases between the germline ends. Germline V gene lookup returns CDR1 DFQATT and CDR2 SNEGSKA (reference sequence).

Only a few counts were recorded for this clone. The CDR3 bases are TGTGCCAGTAGGATCAGTGCTTATAGCAATCAGCCCCAGCATTTT. It encodes CASRISAYSNQPQHF. The gene calls are TRBV19 and TRBJ1-5; D remains unclear. Trimming took off 6 bases at V and 0 bases at J, with 12 bases between the two ends. The CDR3 extends over 15 amino acids. Germline values: CDR1 LNHDA, CDR2 SQIVND (reference sequence).

The J gene is TRBJ1-6, the V gene TRBV30; tentatively, D is TRBD1 (6 bases). Trimming took 0 bases from V and 10 from J, leaving 16 bases between them. The CDR3 length is 15 residues. CDR1 is GTSNPN, CDR2 SVGIG, per germline (reference sequence). The CDR3 sequence: CAWSVLRGSNSPLHF. The CDR3 DNA follows: TGTGCCTGGAGTGTCCTCAGGGGCTCTAACTCACCCCTCCACTTT.

The rearrangement uses TRBV6-5 and TRBJ1-6; weak D call: TRBD1 (5 bases). CDR3 length: 14 amino acids. Germline V gene lookup returns CDR1 MNHEY and CDR2 SVGAGI. Trimming left V 6 bases short and J 7 bases short, with 13 bases between. Written as DNA, the CDR3 is TGTGCCAGCAGACTCGACAGAAGGAATTCACCCCTCCACTTT. Translating it yields CASRLDRRNSPLHF.

CDR3 sequence reads: CAISELTVNSPLHF. CDR3 nucleotides: TGTGCCATCAGTGAGTTAACAGTGAATTCACCCCTCCACTTT. V usage is TRBV10-3 and J usage is TRBJ1-6; no reliable D call. The CDR3 extends over 14 amino acids. Germline V gene sequence: CDR1 ENHRY, CDR2 SYGVKD. The ends were cut back, 1 base at V and 7 bases at J, with 8 bases in the middle.

This sequence joins TRBV6-5 and TRBJ2-6; 7 positions agree with TRBD1. The CDR3 spans 15 residues. Germline CDR1 is MNHEY and CDR2 is SVGAGI. Trimming removed 6 bases from V and 4 bases from J; junction bases left unmatched: 6. The CDR3 spells CASRPQGLGANVLTF. CDR3 coding DNA: TGTGCCAGCAGACCACAGGGGCTCGGGGCCAACGTCCTGACTTTC.

The chain joins TRBV7-8 to TRBJ2-1; the match to TRBD2 covers 10 bases. J was trimmed by 2 bases and V by 2 bases; bases with no gene match: 9. Per germline, CDR1 SGHVS and CDR2 FQNEAQ. CDR3 size: 18 residues. The DNA of the CDR3 is TGTGCCAGCAGCTTATCAACTCTAGCGGGAGTCACCTACAATGAGCAGTTCTTC. It yields the protein CASSLSTLAGVTYNEQFF.

This chain connects TRBV28 to TRBJ1-6; D remains ambiguous. Germline V gene lookup returns CDR1 MDHEN and CDR2 SYDVKM. The CDR3 runs 13 residues. Trimming stripped 5 bases from V and 6 bases from J, with 8 bases between. This CDR3 reads CASSVQVNSPLHF. CDR3 DNA sequence: TGTGCCAGCAGTGTTCAGGTTAATTCACCCCTCCACTTT. The complete variable domain, with remaining parts taken from reference TRBV28 and TRBJ1-6, reads DVKVTQSSRYLVKRTGEKVFLECVQDMDHENMFWYRQDPGLGLRLIYFSYDVKMKEKGDIPEGYSVSREKKERFSLILESASTNQTSMYLCASSVQVNSPLHFGNGTRLTVT.

CDR3 coding DNA: TGTGCCAGCATACGGGTAGCGGCCCCGATGGGGGAGCTGTTTTTT. As protein: CASIRVAAPMGELFF. This sequence joins TRBV6-5 and TRBJ2-2; the D gene is possibly TRBD2 (6 bases). With 7 bases removed from V and 8 bases from J, the gap between germline ends came to 20 bases. CDR3 length: 15 amino acids. Germline V CDR1 and CDR2: MNHEY, SVGAGI.

Only a few counts were recorded for this clone. The rearrangement joins TRBV28 to TRBJ1-2, with D perhaps TRBD1 (5 bases). In germline, CDR1 is MDHEN, CDR2 SYDVKM. Between the trimmed V and J ends, which lost 7 bases and 0 bases, there was a span of 12 bases. This CDR3 has 14 amino acids. The CDR3 DNA sequence: TGTGCCAGCACGATGGGGGGAGCTAACTATGGCTACACCTTC. As protein: CASTMGGANYGYTF.